A selection of T cell receptor beta chains follows, all from one sample in a study of blood T cell repertoires in COVID-19. Sequenced by immunoSEQ multiplex PCR; TCRdb stores in-frame clones only, minus some. The repertoire has fewer than 350,000 clones, roughly 87% of them found once; the top ten carry approximately 9.4%. Sequencing was performed on peripheral blood. The receptors shown here come from a man aged 25-45 years with COVID-19, enrolled during active disease. The CDR3 runs from the conserved cysteine through the conserved F or W. A D gene is named only where the DNA matches it firmly. Only some rows state a clone size, as once, few, many or a class for expanded clones.

CASSLGAGVNYEQYF TGTGCCAGCAGCTTGGGTGCAGGGGTAAACTACGAGCAGTACTTC NA TRBV5-4 NA TRBJ2-7
CASSQEGQTNQPQHF TGTGCCAGCAGCCAAGAGGGACAGACCAATCAGCCCCAGCATTTT TRBD1 TRBV4-2 NA TRBJ1-5
CASSPTSPSSYNEQFF TGTGCCAGCAGTCCGACTAGCCCGAGCTCCTACAATGAGCAGTTCTTC TRBD2 TRBV28 NA TRBJ2-1
CASRPSAGNNSPLHF TGTGCCAGCAGACCCTCGGCAGGGAATAATTCACCCCTCCACTTT NA TRBV28 NA TRBJ1-6
CASSIKIVELSSYEQYF TGTGCCAGTAGTATCAAGATTGTAGAGCTTTCCTCCTACGAGCAGTACTTC NA TRBV19 once TRBJ2-7
CASSNRGIQGKLFF TGTGCCAGCAGCAACAGGGGCATCCAAGGAAAACTGTTTTTT TRBD1 TRBV28 once TRBJ1-4
CASSLEQSYGYTF TGTGCCAGCAGCTTAGAACAAAGCTATGGCTACACCTTC NA TRBV7-9 NA TRBJ1-2
CASSPGGVREQYF TGTGCCAGCAGCCCTGGGGGGGTACGCGAGCAGTACTTC TRBD2 TRBV9 NA TRBJ2-7
CSASVYTEAFF TGCAGTGCTAGTGTCTACACTGAAGCTTTCTTT NA TRBV20-1 NA TRBJ1-1
CASSPDRSSYNEQFF TGCGCCAGCAGCCCGGACAGGAGCTCCTACAATGAGCAGTTCTTC TRBD1 TRBV5-1 once TRBJ2-1
CASSPNGGEQETQYF TGTGCCAGCAGCCCCAACGGTGGGGAGCAAGAGACCCAGTACTTC NA TRBV5-4 NA TRBJ2-5